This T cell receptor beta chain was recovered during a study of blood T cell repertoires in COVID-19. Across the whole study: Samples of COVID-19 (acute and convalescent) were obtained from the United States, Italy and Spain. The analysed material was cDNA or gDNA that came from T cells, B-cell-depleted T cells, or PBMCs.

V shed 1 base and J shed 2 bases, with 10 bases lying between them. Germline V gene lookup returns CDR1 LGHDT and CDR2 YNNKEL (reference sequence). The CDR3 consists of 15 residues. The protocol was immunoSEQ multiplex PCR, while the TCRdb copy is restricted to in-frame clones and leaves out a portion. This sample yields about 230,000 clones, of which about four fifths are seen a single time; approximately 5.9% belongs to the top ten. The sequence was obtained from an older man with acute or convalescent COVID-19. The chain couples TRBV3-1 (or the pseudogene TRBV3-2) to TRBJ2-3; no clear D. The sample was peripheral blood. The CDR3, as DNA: TGTGCCAGCAGCCAAGTTGCACCACTCACAGATACGCAGTATTTT. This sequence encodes CASSQVAPLTDTQYF.